Listed below are T cell receptor beta chains from one sample, sequenced in a study of T-cell memory formation after mild COVID-19. In TCRdb, the 5' RACE reads were re-called with MiXCR into one record per CDR3 protein. Of 300,000 to 350,000 distinct CDR3 sequences listed, roughly a fifth are singletons. The sample was PBMCs or a T cell subset sorted from them (not recorded which). The source is a man between 18 and 29 years old who had mild COVID-19 (a few samples of this study predate the infection). Cell type and time point are not known. Each CDR3 is given with its conserved first and last residue. The order of the fields is V gene, clone size, D gene, J gene, CDR3 protein, CDR3 DNA. D genes are given only for firm matches. Size tells how often a clone was seen (once, few, many) or the class of an expanded clone, and some rows leave it out.

>TRBV6-4|.|.|TRBJ2-3
CASSDSSAGADTQYF
TGTGCCAGCAGTGACTCAAGCGCCGGCGCGGATACGCAGTATTTT
>TRBV6-1|.|TRBD1|TRBJ2-1
CASRPTGATRNEQFF
TGTGCCAGCAGGCCGACAGGGGCGACTCGAAATGAGCAGTTCTTC
>TRBV19|few|.|TRBJ1-3
CASKARTRNTIYF
TGTGCCAGTAAGGCAAGGACTCGGAACACCATATATTTT
>TRBV12-3/TRBV12-4|.|.|TRBJ2-5
CASSHALDTQYF
TGTGCCAGCAGCCACGCGCTAGACACCCAGTACTTC
>TRBV29-1|few|.|TRBJ1-4
CSVGQGKEKLFF
TGCAGCGTTGGGCAGGGGAAAGAAAAACTGTTTTTT
>TRBV4-3|few|.|TRBJ2-6
CASSLDVGGANVLTF
TGCGCCAGCAGCCTCGACGTCGGAGGGGCCAACGTCCTGACTTTC
>TRBV20-1|.|.|TRBJ1-3
CSAGNHRVNTIYF
TGCAGTGCCGGCAATCACAGGGTAAACACCATATATTTT
>TRBV4-3|few|.|TRBJ1-5
CASSQDLWGAQPQHF
TGCGCCAGCAGCCAAGATCTATGGGGCGCTCAGCCCCAGCATTTT
>TRBV15|few|.|TRBJ2-5
CATSRGSWLNLQETQYF
TGTGCCACCAGCAGAGGAAGTTGGCTGAATTTACAAGAGACCCAGTACTTC
>TRBV2|.|.|TRBJ2-3
CASRVTFKSTDTQYF
TGTGCCAGCAGGGTGACTTTCAAAAGCACAGATACGCAGTATTTT
>TRBV5-1|few|TRBD1|TRBJ2-3
CASSAQGALTDTQYF
TGCGCCAGCAGCGCACAGGGGGCGCTGACAGATACGCAGTATTTT
>TRBV7-3|.|.|TRBJ2-3
CASSQGRKTDTQYF
TGTGCCAGCAGCCAAGGGAGGAAAACAGATACGCAGTATTTT
>TRBV4-3|.|TRBD1|TRBJ2-7
CASSQDGRGLHEQYF
TGCGCCAGCAGCCAAGATGGCAGGGGGCTTCACGAGCAGTACTTC
>TRBV18|few|TRBD2|TRBJ2-1
CASSPLAGGPDPEQFF
TGTGCCAGCTCACCCCTAGCGGGGGGGCCTGACCCTGAGCAGTTCTTC
>TRBV7-7|few|.|TRBJ2-2
CASSTAQGAGELFF
TGTGCTAGCAGCACGGCCCAAGGAGCCGGGGAGCTGTTTTTT
>TRBV15|.|.|TRBJ1-1
CATSSEETPGTEAFF
TGTGCCACCAGCAGTGAAGAGACACCCGGCACTGAAGCTTTCTTT
>TRBV6-4|.|TRBD1|TRBJ2-3
CASSGAGGGGDTQYF
TGTGCCAGCAGTGGGGCAGGGGGCGGCGGAGATACGCAGTATTTT
>TRBV3-1|few|TRBD2|TRBJ2-4
CASSQRTSTQNIQYF
TGTGCCAGCAGCCAGCGGACTAGTACTCAAAACATTCAGTACTTC
>TRBV24-1|.|.|TRBJ1-2
CATSDFSDTHGYTF
TGTGCCACCAGTGATTTTTCAGACACCCATGGCTACACCTTC
>TRBV7-9|.|.|TRBJ1-1
CASSLSGLVGYTEAFF
TGTGCCAGCAGCTTATCGGGGTTGGTGGGGTATACTGAAGCTTTCTTT
>TRBV7-2|.|TRBD2|TRBJ2-3
CASSPSGGGTDTQYF
TGTGCCAGCAGTCCTAGCGGGGGGGGCACAGATACGCAGTATTTT
>TRBV13|.|TRBD1|TRBJ2-5
CASSRGQGQETQYF
TGTGCCAGCAGCCGCGGACAGGGGCAAGAGACCCAGTACTTC
>TRBV13|.|TRBD1|TRBJ1-6
CASSVGQGGSPLHF
TGTGCCAGCAGCGTTGGACAGGGGGGGTCACCCCTCCACTTT